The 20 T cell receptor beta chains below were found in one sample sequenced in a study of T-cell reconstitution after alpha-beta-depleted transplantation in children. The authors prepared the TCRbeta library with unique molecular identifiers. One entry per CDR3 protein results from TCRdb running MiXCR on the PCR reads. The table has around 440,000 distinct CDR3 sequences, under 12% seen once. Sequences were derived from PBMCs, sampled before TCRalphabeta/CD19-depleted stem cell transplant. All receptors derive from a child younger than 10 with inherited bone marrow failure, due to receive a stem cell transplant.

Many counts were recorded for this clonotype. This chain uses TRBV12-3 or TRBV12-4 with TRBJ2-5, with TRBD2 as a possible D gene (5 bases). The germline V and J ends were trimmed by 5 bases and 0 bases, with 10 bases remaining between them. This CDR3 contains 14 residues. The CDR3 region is CASSNGVYQETQYF. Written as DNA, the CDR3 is TGTGCCAGCAGTAACGGGGTATACCAAGAGACCCAGTACTTC.

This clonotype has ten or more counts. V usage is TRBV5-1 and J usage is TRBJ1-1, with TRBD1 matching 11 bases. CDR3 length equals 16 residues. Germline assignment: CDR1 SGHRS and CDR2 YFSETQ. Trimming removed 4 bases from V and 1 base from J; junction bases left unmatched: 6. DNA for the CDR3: TGCGCCAGCAGCGAGGGGACAGGGGGGAGGAACACTGAAGCTTTCTTT. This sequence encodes CASSEGTGGRNTEAFF.

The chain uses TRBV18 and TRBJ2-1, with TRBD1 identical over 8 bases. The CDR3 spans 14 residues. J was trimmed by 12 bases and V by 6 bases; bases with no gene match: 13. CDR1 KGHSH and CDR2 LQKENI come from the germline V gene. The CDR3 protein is CASSSLDRGPGQFF. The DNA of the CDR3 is TGTGCCAGCTCCTCCCTTGACAGGGGCCCGGGGCAGTTCTTC.

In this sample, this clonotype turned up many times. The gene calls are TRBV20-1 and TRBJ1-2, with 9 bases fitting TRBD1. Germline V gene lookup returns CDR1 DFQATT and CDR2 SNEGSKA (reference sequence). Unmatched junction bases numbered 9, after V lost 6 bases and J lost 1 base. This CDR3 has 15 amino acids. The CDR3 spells CSAGQGAPINYGYTF. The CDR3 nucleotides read TGCAGTGCGGGACAGGGAGCCCCTATTAACTATGGCTACACCTTC.

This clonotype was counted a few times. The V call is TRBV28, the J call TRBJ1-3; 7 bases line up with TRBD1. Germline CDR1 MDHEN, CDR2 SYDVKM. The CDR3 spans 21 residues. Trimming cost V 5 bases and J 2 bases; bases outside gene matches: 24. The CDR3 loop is CASSPIHKGADILRPGNTIYF. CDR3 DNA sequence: TGTGCCAGCAGTCCGATACACAAGGGGGCGGATATTCTCCGGCCTGGAAACACCATATATTTT.

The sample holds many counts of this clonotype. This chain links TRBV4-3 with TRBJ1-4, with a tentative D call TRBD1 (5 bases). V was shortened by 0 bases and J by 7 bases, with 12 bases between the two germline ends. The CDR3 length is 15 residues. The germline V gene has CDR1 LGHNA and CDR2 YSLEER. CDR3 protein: CASSQDTGETEKLFF. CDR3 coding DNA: TGCGCCAGCAGCCAAGATACAGGCGAAACTGAAAAACTGTTTTTT.

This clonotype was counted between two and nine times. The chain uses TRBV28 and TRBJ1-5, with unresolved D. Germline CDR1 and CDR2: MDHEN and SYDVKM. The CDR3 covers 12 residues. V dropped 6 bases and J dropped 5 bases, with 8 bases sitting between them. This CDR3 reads CASSDMYQPQHF. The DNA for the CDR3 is TGTGCCAGCAGCGACATGTATCAGCCCCAGCATTTT.

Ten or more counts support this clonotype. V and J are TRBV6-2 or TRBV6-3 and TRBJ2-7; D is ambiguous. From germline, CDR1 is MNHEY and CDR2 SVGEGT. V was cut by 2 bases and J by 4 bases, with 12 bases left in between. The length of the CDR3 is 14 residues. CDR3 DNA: TGTGCCAGCAGTTACCGCCCGGGCGATTACGAGCAGTACTTC. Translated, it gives CASSYRPGDYEQYF.

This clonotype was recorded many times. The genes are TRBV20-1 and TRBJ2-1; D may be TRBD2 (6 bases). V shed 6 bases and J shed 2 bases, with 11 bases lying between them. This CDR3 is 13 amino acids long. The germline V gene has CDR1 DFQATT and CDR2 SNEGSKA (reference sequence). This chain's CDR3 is CSARDFAYNEQFF. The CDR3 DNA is TGCAGTGCCCGGGACTTCGCCTACAATGAGCAGTTCTTC.

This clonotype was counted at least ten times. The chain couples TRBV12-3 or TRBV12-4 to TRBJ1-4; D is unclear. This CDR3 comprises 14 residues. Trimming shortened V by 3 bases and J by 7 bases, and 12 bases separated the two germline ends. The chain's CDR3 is CASSFTPRSEKLFF. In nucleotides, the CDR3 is TGTGCCAGCAGTTTTACACCTAGAAGTGAAAAACTGTTTTTT.

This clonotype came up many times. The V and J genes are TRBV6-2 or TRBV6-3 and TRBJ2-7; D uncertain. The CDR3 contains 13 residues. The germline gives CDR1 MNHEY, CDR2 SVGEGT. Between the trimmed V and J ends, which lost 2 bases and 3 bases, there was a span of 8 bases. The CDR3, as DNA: TGTGCCAGCAGTTACACGGGTGACTACGAGCAGTACTTC. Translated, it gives CASSYTGDYEQYF.

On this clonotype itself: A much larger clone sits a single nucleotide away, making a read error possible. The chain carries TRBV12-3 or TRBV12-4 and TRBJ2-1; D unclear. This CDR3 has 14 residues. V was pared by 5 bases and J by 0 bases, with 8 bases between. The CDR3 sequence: CASSVISSYNEQFF. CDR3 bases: TGTGCCAGCAGTGTCATAAGCTCCTACAATGAGCAGTTCTTC.

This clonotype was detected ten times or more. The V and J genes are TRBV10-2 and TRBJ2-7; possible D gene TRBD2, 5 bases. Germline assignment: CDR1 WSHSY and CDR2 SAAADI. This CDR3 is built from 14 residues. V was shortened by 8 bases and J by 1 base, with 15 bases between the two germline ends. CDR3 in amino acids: CASFEGEPSYEQYF. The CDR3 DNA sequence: TGCGCCAGCTTTGAGGGAGAGCCTTCCTACGAGCAGTACTTC.

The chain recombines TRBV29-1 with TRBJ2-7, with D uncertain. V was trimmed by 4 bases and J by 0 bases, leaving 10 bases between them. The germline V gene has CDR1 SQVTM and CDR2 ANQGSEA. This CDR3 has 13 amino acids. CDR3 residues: CSVVLHNSYEQYF. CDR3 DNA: TGCAGCGTTGTACTTCACAACTCCTACGAGCAGTACTTC.

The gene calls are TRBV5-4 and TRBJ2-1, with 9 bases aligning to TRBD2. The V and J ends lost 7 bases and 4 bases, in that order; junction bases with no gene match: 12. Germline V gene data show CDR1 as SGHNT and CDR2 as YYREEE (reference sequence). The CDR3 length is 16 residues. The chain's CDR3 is CASYPAGLAVYNEQFF. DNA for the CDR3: TGTGCCAGCTACCCAGCGGGACTAGCAGTTTACAATGAGCAGTTCTTC. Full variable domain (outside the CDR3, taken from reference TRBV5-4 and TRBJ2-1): ETGVTQSPTHLIKTRGQQVTLRCSSQSGHNTVSWYQQALGQGPQFIFQYYREEENGRGNFPPRFSGLQFPNYSSELNVNALELDDSALYLCASYPAGLAVYNEQFFGPGTRLTVL.

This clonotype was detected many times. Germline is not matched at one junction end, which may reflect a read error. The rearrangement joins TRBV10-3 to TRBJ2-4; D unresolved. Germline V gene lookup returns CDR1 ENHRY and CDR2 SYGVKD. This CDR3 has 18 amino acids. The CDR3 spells CASSAVNRAMKWGNIQYF. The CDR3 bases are TGTGCCAGCAGTGCCGTTAATAGGGCCATGAAGTGGGGAAACATTCAGTACTTC.

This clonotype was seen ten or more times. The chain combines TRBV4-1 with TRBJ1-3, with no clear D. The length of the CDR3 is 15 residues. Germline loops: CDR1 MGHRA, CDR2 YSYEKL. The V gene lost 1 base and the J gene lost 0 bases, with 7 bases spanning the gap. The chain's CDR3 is CASSQGISSGNTIYF. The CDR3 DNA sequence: TGCGCCAGCAGCCAAGGAATCTCCTCTGGAAACACCATATATTTT.

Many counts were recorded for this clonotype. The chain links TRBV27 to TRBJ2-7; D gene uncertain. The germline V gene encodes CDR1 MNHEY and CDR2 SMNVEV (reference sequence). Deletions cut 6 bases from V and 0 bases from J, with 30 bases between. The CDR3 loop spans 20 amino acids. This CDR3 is CASRSSYRTPPFTSSYEQYF. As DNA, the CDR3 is TGTGCCAGCAGGTCAAGCTATCGGACGCCCCCCTTTACGAGCTCCTACGAGCAGTACTTC.

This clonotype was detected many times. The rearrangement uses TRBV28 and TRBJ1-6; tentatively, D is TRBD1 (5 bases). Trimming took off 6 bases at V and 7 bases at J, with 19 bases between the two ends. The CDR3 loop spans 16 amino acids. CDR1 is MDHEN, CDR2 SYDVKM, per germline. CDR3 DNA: TGTGCCAGCAGAAAAACAGGTCGGGCCTCAAATTCACCCCTCCACTTT. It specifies CASRKTGRASNSPLHF.

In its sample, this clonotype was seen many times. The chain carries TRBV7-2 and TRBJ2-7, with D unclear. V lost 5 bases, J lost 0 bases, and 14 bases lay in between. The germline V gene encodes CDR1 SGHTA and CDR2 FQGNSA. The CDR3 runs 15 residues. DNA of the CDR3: TGTGCCAGCAGCCTGGTTGGAGACTTCTCCTACGAGCAGTACTTC. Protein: CASSLVGDFSYEQYF.